Only a few counts were recorded for the clone carrying this TCR beta chain. The antigen is unknown. This sample was taken from a study of type 1 regulatory T cells. At the level of the study: T-allo10 is an in vitro-generated, Tr1-enriched CD4 T cell product specific for alloantigen.

TCRdb reanalysed the reads using MiXCR and keeps one entry per CDR3 protein. The sample carries about 42,000 distinct CDR3 sequences, about 12% recorded once. Points from the study as a whole: Type 1 regulatory T cells had a more restricted TCR repertoire than non-type 1 regulatory T cells.

The V gene's germline CDR1 is KGHSH and CDR2 LQKENI. The length of the CDR3 is 12 residues. V gave up 5 bases and J gave up 5 bases, with 6 bases separating them. The chain is built from TRBV18 and TRBJ2-2, with D tentatively TRBD2 (5 bases). The specimen was cultured non-Tr1 T cells, either the whole culture or a sorted T cell fraction (not recorded which). The sequence derives from a human donor in good health. This CDR3 is CASSRETGELFF. The CDR3 DNA reads as TGTGCCAGCTCAAGGGAGACCGGGGAGCTGTTTTTT.